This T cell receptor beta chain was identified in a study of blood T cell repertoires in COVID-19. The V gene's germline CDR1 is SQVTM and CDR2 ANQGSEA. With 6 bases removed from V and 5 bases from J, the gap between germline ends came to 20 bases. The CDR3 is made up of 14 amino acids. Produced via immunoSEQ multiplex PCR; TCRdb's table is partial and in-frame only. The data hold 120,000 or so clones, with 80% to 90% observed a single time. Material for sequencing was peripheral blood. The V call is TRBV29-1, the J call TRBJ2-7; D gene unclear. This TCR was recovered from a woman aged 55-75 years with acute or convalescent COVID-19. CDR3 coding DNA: TGCAGCGTGCTCTTTGACATCAGGTCGAACGAGCAGTACTTC. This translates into CSVLFDIRSNEQYF.